These 2 T cell receptor beta chains were all obtained from the same sample, sequenced in a study of T cell responses to AZD1222 COVID-19 vaccine. Libraries were prepared by immunoSEQ multiplex PCR; TCRdb keeps only in-frame clonotypes and omits some of them. The table lists 75,000 to 100,000 clones, 85% to 95% of them singletons. The sample here was peripheral blood, taken on day 0 of AZD1222 vaccination. Source of these receptors: an adult in good health.

V gene TRBV7-2 combines with J gene TRBJ2-2; D assignment may be TRBD1 or TRBD2 (5 bases each). CDR1 is SGHTA and CDR2 is FQGNSA in the germline V gene. V lost 7 bases and J lost 4, with 13 bases in between. The CDR3 sequence is 14 residues long. The CDR3 bases are TGTGCCAGCACCCCGGGGCTCCTCACCGGGGAGCTGTTTTTT. Translating gives CASTPGLLTGELFF.

This clone was found a few times. The chain links TRBV6-5 to TRBJ1-1; D may be TRBD1 (5 bases). The CDR3 covers 13 residues. The germline gives CDR1 MNHEY, CDR2 SVGAGI. The V and J ends lost 6 bases and 4 bases respectively, with 12 bases between them. CDR3 sequence: CASRTIRGTEAFF. CDR3 nucleotides: TGTGCCAGCAGGACCATAAGGGGCACTGAAGCTTTCTTT.